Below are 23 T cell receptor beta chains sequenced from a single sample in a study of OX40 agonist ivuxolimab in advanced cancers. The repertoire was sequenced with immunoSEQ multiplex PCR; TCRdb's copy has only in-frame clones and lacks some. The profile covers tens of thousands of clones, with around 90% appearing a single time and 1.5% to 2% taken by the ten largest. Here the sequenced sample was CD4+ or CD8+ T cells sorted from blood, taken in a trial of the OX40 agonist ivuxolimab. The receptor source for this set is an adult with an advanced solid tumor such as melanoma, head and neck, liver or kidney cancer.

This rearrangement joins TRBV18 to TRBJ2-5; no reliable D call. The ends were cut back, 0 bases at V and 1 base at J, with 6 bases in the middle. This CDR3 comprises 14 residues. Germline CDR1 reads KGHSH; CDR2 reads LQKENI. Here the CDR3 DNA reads TGTGCCAGCTCACCACCGGGATCCCAAGAGACCCAGTACTTC. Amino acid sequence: CASSPPGSQETQYF.

CDR3 nucleotides: TGTGCCAGCAGTTGGCAGTATAGCAATCAGCCCCAGCATTTT. It yields the protein CASSWQYSNQPQHF. The chain carries TRBV6-5 and TRBJ1-5; D gene ambiguous. V was trimmed by 4 bases and J by 0 bases, leaving 7 bases between them. Germline V lookup: CDR1 MNHEY, CDR2 SVGAGI. The CDR3 totals 14 residues.

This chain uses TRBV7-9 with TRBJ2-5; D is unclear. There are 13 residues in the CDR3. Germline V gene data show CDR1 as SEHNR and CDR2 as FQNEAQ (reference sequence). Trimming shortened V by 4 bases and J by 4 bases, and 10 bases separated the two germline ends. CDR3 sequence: CASSSPRSETQYF. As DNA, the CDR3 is TGTGCCAGCAGCTCCCCCCGCTCAGAGACCCAGTACTTC.

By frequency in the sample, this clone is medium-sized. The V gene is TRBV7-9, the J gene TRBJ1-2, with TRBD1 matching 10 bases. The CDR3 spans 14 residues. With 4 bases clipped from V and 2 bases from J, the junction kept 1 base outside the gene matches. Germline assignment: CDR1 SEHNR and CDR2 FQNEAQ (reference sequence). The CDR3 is CASSSGQGNYGYTF. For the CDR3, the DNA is TGTGCCAGCAGCTCGGGACAGGGGAACTATGGCTACACCTTC.

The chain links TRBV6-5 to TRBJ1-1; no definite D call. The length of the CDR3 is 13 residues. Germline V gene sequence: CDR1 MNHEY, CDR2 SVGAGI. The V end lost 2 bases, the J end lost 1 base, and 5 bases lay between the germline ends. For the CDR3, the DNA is TGTGCCAGCAGTTACGGCAGGAACACTGAAGCTTTCTTT. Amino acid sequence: CASSYGRNTEAFF.

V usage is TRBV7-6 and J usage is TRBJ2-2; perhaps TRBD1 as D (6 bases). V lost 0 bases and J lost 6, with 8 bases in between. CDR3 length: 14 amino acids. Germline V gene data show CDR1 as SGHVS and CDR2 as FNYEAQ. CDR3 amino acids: CASSLARTAGELFF. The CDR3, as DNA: TGTGCCAGCAGCTTAGCAAGGACAGCCGGGGAGCTGTTTTTT.

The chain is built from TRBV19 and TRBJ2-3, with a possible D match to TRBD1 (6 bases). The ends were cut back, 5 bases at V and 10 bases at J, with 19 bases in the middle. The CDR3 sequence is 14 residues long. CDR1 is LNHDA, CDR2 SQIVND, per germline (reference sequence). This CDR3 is CASSPSRGETAQYF. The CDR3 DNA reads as TGTGCCAGTAGTCCCTCCAGGGGTGAGACCGCGCAGTATTTT.

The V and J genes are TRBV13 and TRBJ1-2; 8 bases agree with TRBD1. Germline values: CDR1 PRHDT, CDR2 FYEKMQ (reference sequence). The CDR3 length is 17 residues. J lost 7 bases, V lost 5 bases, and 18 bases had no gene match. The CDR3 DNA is TGTGCCAGCAGCCGTGGAGTCCAGGGGGCGCGGATTGGTGGCTACACCTTC. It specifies CASSRGVQGARIGGYTF. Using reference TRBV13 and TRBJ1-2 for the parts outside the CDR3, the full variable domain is AAGVIQSPRHLIKEKRETATLKCYPIPRHDTVYWYQQGPGQDPQFLISFYEKMQSDKGSIPDRFSAQQFSDYHSELNMSSLELGDSALYFCASSRGVQGARIGGYTFGSGTRLTVV.

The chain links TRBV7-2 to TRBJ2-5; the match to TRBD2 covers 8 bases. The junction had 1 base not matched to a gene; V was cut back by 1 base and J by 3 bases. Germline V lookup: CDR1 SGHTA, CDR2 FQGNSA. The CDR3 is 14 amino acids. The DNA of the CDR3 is TGTGCCAGCAGCTTAGAAGCGGGGGAAGAGACCCAGTACTTC. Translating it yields CASSLEAGEETQYF.

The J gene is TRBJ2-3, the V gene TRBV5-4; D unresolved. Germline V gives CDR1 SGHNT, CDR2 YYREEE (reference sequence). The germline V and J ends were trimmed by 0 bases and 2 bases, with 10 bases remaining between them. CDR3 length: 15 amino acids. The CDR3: CASSLDQHPTDTQYF. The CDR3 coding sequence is TGTGCCAGCAGCTTGGATCAACACCCCACAGATACGCAGTATTTT.

The CDR3 is CASSPFGTGDETQYF. CDR3 nucleotide sequence: TGTGCCAGCTCACCATTCGGGACAGGGGACGAGACCCAGTACTTC. The chain couples TRBV18 to TRBJ2-5, with 10 bases fitting TRBD1. The CDR3 runs 15 residues. From germline, CDR1 is KGHSH and CDR2 LQKENI. V lost 2 bases and J lost 5; bases outside the gene matches: 5.

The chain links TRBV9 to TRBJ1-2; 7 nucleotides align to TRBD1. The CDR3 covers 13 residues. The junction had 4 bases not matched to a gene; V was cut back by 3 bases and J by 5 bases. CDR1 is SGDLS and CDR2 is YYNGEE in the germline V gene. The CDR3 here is CASSGTGHYGYTF. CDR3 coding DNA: TGTGCCAGCAGCGGGACAGGACATTATGGCTACACCTTC.

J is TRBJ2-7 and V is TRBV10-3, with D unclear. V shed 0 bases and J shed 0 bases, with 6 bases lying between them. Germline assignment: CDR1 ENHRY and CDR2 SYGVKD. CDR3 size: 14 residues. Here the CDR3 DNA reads TGTGCCATCAGTGAGTCAAAGAGCTCCTACGAGCAGTACTTC. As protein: CAISESKSSYEQYF.

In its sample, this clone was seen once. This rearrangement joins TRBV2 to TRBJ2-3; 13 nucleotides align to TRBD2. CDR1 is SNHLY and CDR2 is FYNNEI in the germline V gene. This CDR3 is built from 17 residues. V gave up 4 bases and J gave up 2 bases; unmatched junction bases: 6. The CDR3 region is CASSAGLAGDTTDTQYF. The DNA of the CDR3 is TGTGCCAGCAGTGCTGGACTAGCGGGAGATACCACAGATACGCAGTATTTT.

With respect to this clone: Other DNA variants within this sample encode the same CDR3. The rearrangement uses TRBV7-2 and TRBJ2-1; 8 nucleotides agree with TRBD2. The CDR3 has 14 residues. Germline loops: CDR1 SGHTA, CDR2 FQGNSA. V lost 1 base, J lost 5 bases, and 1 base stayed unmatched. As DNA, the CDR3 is TGTGCCAGCAGCTTAGGACTAGCGAACAATGAGCAGTTCTTC. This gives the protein CASSLGLANNEQFF.

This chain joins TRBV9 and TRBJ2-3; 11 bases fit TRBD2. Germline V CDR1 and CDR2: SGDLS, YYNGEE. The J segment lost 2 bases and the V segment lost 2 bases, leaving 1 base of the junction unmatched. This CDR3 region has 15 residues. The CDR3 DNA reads TGTGCCAGCAGCGTTAGCGGGAGGGCCACAGATACGCAGTATTTT. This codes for CASSVSGRATDTQYF.

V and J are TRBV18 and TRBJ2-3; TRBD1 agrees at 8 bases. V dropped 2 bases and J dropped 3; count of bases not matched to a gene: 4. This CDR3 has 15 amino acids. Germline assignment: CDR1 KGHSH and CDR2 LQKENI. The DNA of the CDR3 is TGTGCCAGCTCACCAGACAGGGGAGGAACAGATACGCAGTATTTT. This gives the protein CASSPDRGGTDTQYF.

The CDR3 loop reads CASRLGNEQFF. The DNA of the CDR3 is TGTGCCAGCAGGCTTGGCAATGAGCAGTTCTTC. The chain uses TRBV27 and TRBJ2-1; D remains ambiguous. The CDR3 is made up of 11 amino acids. V was shortened by 6 bases and J by 6 bases, with 6 bases between the two germline ends. From germline, CDR1 is MNHEY and CDR2 SMNVEV (reference sequence).

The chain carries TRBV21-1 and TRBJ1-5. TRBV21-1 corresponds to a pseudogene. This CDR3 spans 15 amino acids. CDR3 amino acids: CARKPEPEGNQPQHF. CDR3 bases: TGTGCCAGAAAGCCTGAACCAGAAGGCAATCAGCCCCAGCATTTT.

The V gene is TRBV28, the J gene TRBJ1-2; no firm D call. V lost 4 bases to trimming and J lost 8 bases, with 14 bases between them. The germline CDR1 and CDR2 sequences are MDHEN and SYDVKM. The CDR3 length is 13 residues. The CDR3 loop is CASSYVEGWGYTF. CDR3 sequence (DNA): TGTGCCAGCAGTTACGTGGAGGGATGGGGCTACACCTTC.

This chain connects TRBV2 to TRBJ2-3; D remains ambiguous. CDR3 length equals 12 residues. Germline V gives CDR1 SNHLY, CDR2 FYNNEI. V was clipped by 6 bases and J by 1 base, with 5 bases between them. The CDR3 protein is CASRPGTDTQYF. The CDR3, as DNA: TGTGCCAGCAGACCTGGCACAGATACGCAGTATTTT.

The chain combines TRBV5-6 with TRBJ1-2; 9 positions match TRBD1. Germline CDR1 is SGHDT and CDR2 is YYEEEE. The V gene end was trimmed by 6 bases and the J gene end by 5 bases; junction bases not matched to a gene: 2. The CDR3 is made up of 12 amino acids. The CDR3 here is CASIGQGYGYTF. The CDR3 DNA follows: TGTGCCAGCATCGGACAGGGGTATGGCTACACCTTC.

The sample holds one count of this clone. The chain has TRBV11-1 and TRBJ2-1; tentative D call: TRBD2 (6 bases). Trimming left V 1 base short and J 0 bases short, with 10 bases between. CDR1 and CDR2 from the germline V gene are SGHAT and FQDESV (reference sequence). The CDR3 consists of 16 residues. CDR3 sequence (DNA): TGTGCCAGCAGCTTAGATCCGGGACTCTCCTACAATGAGCAGTTCTTC. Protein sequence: CASSLDPGLSYNEQFF.